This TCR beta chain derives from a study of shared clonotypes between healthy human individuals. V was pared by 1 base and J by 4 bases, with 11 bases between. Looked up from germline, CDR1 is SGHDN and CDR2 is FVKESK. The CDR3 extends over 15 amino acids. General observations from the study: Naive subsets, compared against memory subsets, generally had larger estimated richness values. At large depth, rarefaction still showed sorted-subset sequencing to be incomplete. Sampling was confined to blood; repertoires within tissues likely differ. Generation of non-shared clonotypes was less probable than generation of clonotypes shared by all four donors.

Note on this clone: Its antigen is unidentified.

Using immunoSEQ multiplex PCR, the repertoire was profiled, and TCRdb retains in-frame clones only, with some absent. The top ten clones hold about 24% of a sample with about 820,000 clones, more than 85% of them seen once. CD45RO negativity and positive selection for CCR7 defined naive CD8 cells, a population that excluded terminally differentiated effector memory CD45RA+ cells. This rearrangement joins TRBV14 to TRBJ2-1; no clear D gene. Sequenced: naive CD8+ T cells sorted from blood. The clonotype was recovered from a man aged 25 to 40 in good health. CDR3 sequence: CASSQGARFYNEQFF. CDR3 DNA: TGTGCCAGCAGCCAAGGGGCTAGGTTTTACAATGAGCAGTTCTTC.